Each of the 8 T cell receptor beta chains below was sequenced from the same sample in a study of CD8 T cells in Susac syndrome. It was with random hexamers that roughly 0.5 to 1 ug RNA was reverse transcribed. Each CDR3 protein is one row after TCRdb ran MiXCR on the immunoSEQ multiplex PCR reads. This table holds about 150,000 distinct CDR3 sequences, over 95% found once. The sequenced sample consisted of CD8+ T cells from PBMCs. These receptor sequences come from a human donor with multiple sclerosis.

The V call is TRBV9, the J call TRBJ1-1, with D uncertain. The CDR3 extends over 13 amino acids. Between the trimmed V and J ends, which lost 0 bases and 7 bases, there was a span of 10 bases. Germline values: CDR1 SGDLS, CDR2 YYNGEE. Written as DNA, the CDR3 is TGTGCCAGCAGCGTAGAGGTTAAGGGTGAAGCTTTCTTT. This codes for CASSVEVKGEAFF.

The genes are TRBV6-5 and TRBJ1-1; perhaps TRBD1 as D (5 bases). V was trimmed by 5 bases and J by 1 base, leaving 14 bases between them. CDR1 MNHEY and CDR2 SVGAGI come from the germline V gene. The CDR3 loop spans 15 amino acids. CDR3 bases: TGTGCCAGCAGTCCTATGGGGGTGGCGAACACTGAAGCTTTCTTT. It yields the protein CASSPMGVANTEAFF.

V usage is TRBV9 and J usage is TRBJ2-1, with TRBD2 as a possible D gene (6 bases). V was clipped by 5 bases and J by 7 bases, with 19 bases between them. The CDR3 is 15 residues long. CDR1 SGDLS and CDR2 YYNGEE come from the germline V gene. The CDR3, as DNA: TGTGCCAGCAGTCCTCGGGACTCGGGCGTAAATGAGCAGTTCTTC. This codes for CASSPRDSGVNEQFF.

The chain recombines TRBV2 with TRBJ2-7, with a tentative D call TRBD1 (6 bases). This CDR3 region has 14 residues. Germline loops: CDR1 SNHLY, CDR2 FYNNEI. Trimming removed 7 bases from V and 6 bases from J, with 19 bases in between. The CDR3 sequence is CASTDEQGVSEQYF. In DNA form, the CDR3 reads TGTGCCAGCACCGACGAACAGGGTGTGTCCGAGCAGTACTTC. The full variable domain, its missing parts supplied by reference TRBV2 and TRBJ2-7, is EPEVTQTPSHQVTQMGQEVILRCVPISNHLYFYWYRQILGQKVEFLVSFYNNEISEKSEIFDDQFSVERPDGSNFTLKIRSTKLEDSAMYFCASTDEQGVSEQYFGPGTRLTVT.

This chain connects TRBV2 to TRBJ2-3; D not resolved. The CDR3 extends over 13 amino acids. Germline CDR1 and CDR2: SNHLY and FYNNEI. Trimming left V 2 bases short and J 3 bases short, with 6 bases between. The CDR3 nucleotides read TGTGCCAGCAGTGAAAGATCTACAGATACGCAGTATTTT. Amino acids: CASSERSTDTQYF.

The V and J genes are TRBV4-1 and TRBJ1-6; D uncertain. V dropped 1 base and J dropped 7 bases, with 11 bases sitting between them. Germline V gene data show CDR1 as MGHRA and CDR2 as YSYEKL. The CDR3 has 15 amino acids. The CDR3 DNA reads TGCGCCAGCAGCCAAGTAATTCTGGGAAATTCACCCCTCCACTTT. Its protein product is CASSQVILGNSPLHF.

This chain connects TRBV15 to TRBJ1-6; 9 nucleotides match TRBD1. This CDR3 is 15 amino acids long. Trimming at V came to 1 base and at J to 12 bases, leaving 7 bases not matched to a gene. CDR1 is LNHNV and CDR2 is YYDKDF in the germline V gene (reference sequence). CDR3 sequence reads: CATSRAGDRVQPLHF. CDR3 nucleotides: TGTGCCACCAGCAGAGCCGGGGACAGGGTCCAACCCCTCCACTTT.

The chain combines TRBV3-1 with TRBJ1-1; D perhaps matches TRBD1 (5 bases). This CDR3 spans 14 amino acids. The germline CDR1 and CDR2 sequences are LGHDT and YNNKEL (reference sequence). Trimming removed 4 bases from V and 5 bases from J, with 14 bases in between. The CDR3 protein is CASSPLTGGTEAFF. The CDR3 nucleotides read TGTGCCAGCAGCCCCCTAACAGGAGGAACTGAAGCTTTCTTT.